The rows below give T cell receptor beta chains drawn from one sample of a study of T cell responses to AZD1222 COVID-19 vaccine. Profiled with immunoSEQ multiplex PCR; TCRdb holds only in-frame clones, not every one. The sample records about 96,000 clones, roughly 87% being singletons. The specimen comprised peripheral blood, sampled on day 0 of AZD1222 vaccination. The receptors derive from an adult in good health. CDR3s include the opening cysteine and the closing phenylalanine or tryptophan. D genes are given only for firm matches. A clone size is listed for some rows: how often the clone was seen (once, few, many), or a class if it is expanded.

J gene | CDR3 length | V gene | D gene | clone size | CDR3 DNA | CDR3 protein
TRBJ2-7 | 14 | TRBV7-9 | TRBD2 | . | TGTGCCAGCAGCGCCTTCGGGGGGGACTACGAGCAGTACTTC | CASSAFGGDYEQYF
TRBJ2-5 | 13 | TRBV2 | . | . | TGTGCCAGCAGGGCGACGGCCCCGGGGGCCCAGTACTTC | CASRATAPGAQYF
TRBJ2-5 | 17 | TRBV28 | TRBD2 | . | TGTGCCAGCAGTTTAGGACTAGCGGGGGGAAATCAAGAGACCCAGTACTTC | CASSLGLAGGNQETQYF
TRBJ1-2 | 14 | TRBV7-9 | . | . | TGTGCCAGCAGCTCCGCCTTGGGATTTGGTGGCTACACCTTC | CASSSALGFGGYTF
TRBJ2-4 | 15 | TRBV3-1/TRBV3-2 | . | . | TGTGCCAGCAGCCAAGTTTCAGGAGCCAAAAACATTCAGTACTTC | CASSQVSGAKNIQYF
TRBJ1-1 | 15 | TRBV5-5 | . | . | TGTGCCAGCAGCACGGGACTCTTCACCCACACTGAAGCTTTCTTT | CASSTGLFTHTEAFF
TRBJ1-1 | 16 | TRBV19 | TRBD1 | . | TGTGCCAGTAGGACCCACGGGACAGACATGAACACTGAAGCTTTCTTT | CASRTHGTDMNTEAFF
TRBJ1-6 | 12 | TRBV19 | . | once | TGTGCCAGTAGTATATTAAGTTCACCCCTCCACTTT | CASSILSSPLHF
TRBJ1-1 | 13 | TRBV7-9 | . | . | TGTGCCAGCAGCGACGGAGCTAACACTGAAGCTTTCTTT | CASSDGANTEAFF
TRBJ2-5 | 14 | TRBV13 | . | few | TGTGCCAGCAGCTTAGTGGGGGGGGCAGAGACCCAGTACTTC | CASSLVGGAETQYF
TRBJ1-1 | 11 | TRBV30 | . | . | TGTGCCTGGATGGACTTCACTGAAGCTTTCTTT | CAWMDFTEAFF
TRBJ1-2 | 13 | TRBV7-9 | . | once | TGTGCCAGCAGCTTACCGGTAAACTATGGCTACACCTTC | CASSLPVNYGYTF
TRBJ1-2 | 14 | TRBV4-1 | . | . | TGCGCCAGCAGCCCCCGGACAGCCAAGGATGGCTACACCTTC | CASSPRTAKDGYTF
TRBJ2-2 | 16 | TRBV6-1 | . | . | TGTGCCAGCAGTGAATGGGGCCAAATGAACACCGGGGAGCTGTTTTTT | CASSEWGQMNTGELFF
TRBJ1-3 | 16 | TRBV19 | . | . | TGTGCCAGTAGCCTTCTTCAGGGACCCTCTGGAAACACCATATATTTT | CASSLLQGPSGNTIYF
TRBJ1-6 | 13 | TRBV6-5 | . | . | TGTGCCAGCAGTTACTTACAGAACTCACCCCTCCACTTT | CASSYLQNSPLHF
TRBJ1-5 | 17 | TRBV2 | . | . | TGTGCCAGCAGTGATTCCCCGGGACACAAATCAAATCAGCCCCAGCATTTT | CASSDSPGHKSNQPQHF
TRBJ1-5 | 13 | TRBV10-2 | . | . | TGCGCCAGCAGTGCGGGGGTGGGCCAGCCCCAGCATTTT | CASSAGVGQPQHF
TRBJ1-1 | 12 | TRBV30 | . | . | TGTGCCTGGACCGGTCCTTATAATGGAGCTTTCTTT | CAWTGPYNGAFF
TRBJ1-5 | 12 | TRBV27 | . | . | TGTGCCAGCACGTCCTACGGTCAGCCCCAGCATTTT | CASTSYGQPQHF
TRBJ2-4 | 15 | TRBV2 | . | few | TGTGCCAGCAGTTTACTTGCACCAGCCAAAAACATTCAGTACTTC | CASSLLAPAKNIQYF
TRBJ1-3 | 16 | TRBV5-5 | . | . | TGTGCCAGCAGTTGGGAGAGGGCTCTTAGTGGAAACACCATATATTTT | CASSWERALSGNTIYF
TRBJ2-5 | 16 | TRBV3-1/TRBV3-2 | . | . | TGTGCCAGCAGCCTACAGCCAGGAACAAATAGAGAGACCCAGTACTTC | CASSLQPGTNRETQYF
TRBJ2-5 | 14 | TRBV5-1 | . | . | TGCGCCAGCAGCTTGGGTGGCGGTGTAGAGACCCAGTACTTC | CASSLGGGVETQYF
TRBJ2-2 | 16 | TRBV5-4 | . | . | TGTGCCAGCCAGATCGGCGGACCGATGAGAACCGGGGAGCTGTTTTTT | CASQIGGPMRTGELFF
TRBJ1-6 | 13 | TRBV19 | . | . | TGTGCCACCTACGGGGCCGGGGGTTCACCCCTCCACTTT | CATYGAGGSPLHF
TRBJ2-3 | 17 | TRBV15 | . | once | TGTGCCACCAGCAGAGGGACAGTAGTGTTGAGTACAGATACGCAGTATTTT | CATSRGTVVLSTDTQYF
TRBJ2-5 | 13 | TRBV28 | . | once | TGTGCCAGCAGTTTGACCAGGGGGGGGACCCAGTACTTC | CASSLTRGGTQYF
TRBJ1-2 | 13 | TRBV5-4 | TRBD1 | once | TGTGCCAGCAGCTTGGACAGGGGCTATGGCTACACCTTC | CASSLDRGYGYTF
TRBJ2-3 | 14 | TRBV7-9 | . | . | TGTGCCAGCAGCTCGGACCGTCGCACAGATACGCAGTATTTT | CASSSDRRTDTQYF
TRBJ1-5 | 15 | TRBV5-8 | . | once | TGTGCCAGCAGCTTGACGGGGAATAGCAATCAGCCCCAGCATTTT | CASSLTGNSNQPQHF
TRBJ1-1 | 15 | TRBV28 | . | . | TGTGCCAGCAGTTCCCTGGACTGGAAGGCCACTGAAGCTTTCTTT | CASSSLDWKATEAFF